There are many counts of the clone carrying this T cell receptor beta chain. Its antigen is unidentified. MiXCR was run by TCRdb on the reads, yielding one entry per CDR3 protein. The sample lists about a million distinct CDR3 sequences; around 30% were seen once. The data were obtained in a study of T cell repertoires in cytomegalovirus infection. The wider study: HLA-C-restricted CMV epitopes, recently identified, and well-studied HLA-B-restricted ones were used by the study. Through public TCR beta signatures, both CMV infection and matching HLA type were indicated. Study-wide findings and caveats: Predominance within the ex vivo response was attributable to HLA-C-restricted CMV-specific TCR beta clonotypes. Summed frequency of public TCR beta families distinguished CMV carriers with the relevant HLA.

The sequences come from cultured CD8+ T cells from PBMCs, collected from culture after CMV antigen stimulation. The source is a human donor in good health (CMV status not recorded). Some clones in this sample may be carry-over from other donors' samples.

Here the CDR3 reads CASSRTGTGWNSPLHF. As DNA, the CDR3 is TGTGCCAGCAGTCGTACCGGGACAGGGTGGAATTCACCCCTCCACTTT. The chain is built from TRBV7-2 and TRBJ1-6; 9 bases are shared with TRBD1. Germline lookup yields CDR1 SGHTA and CDR2 FQGNSA. The V segment lost 6 bases and the J segment 7 bases; nucleotides outside the gene matches: 10. The CDR3 length is 16 residues. Combining the CDR3 with reference TRBV7-2 and TRBJ1-6 gives the whole variable domain GAGVSQSPSNKVTEKGKDVELRCDPISGHTALYWYRQSLGQGLEFLIYFQGNSAPDKSGLPSDRFSAERTGGSVSTLTIQRTQQEDSAVYLCASSRTGTGWNSPLHFGNGTRLTVT.